This T cell receptor beta chain was recorded in a study of blood T cell repertoires in COVID-19. Method: immunoSEQ multiplex PCR; TCRdb's copy keeps in-frame clones and lacks some. Of tens of thousands of clones listed, 70% to 80% are singletons. V lost 5 bases to trimming and J lost 7 bases, with 9 bases between them. Germline values: CDR1 SGHVS, CDR2 FQNEAQ. The CDR3 has 13 amino acids. The clonotype comes from a human donor in a cohort sampled during active COVID-19. Sequencing used peripheral blood. V and J are TRBV7-8 and TRBJ1-6, with TRBD1 as a possible D gene (6 bases). The CDR3 DNA sequence: TGTGCCAGCAGCCGACAGGAAAATTCACCCCTCCACTTT. Translating it yields CASSRQENSPLHF.